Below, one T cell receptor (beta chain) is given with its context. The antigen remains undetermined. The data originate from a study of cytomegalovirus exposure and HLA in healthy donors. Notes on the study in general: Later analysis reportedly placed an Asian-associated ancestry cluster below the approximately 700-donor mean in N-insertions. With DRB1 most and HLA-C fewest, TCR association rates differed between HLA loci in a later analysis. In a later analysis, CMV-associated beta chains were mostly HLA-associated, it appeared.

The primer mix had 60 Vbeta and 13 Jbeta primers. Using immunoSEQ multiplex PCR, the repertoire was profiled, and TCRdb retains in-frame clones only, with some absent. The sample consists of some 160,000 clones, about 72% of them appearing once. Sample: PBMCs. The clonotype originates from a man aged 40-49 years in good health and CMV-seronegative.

The CDR3 DNA reads TGTGCCTGGAGAGGGGACATCGGCTACGAGCAGTACTTC. Encoded protein: CAWRGDIGYEQYF. This chain connects TRBV30 to TRBJ2-7; perhaps TRBD1 as D (6 bases). In germline, CDR1 is GTSNPN, CDR2 SVGIG (reference sequence). V lost 3 bases to trimming and J lost 3 bases, with 12 bases between them. CDR3 length equals 13 residues.